These 5 T cell receptor beta chains originate from one sample sequenced in a study of cytomegalovirus exposure and HLA in healthy donors. It was with 60 Vbeta and 13 Jbeta primers that the PCR ran. Profiled with immunoSEQ multiplex PCR; TCRdb holds only in-frame clones, not every one. In the table there are more than 150,000 clones, roughly 82% of which are singletons. Sequenced input: PBMCs. The source of these receptors is a woman aged 45-65 years in good health and CMV-seropositive.

The V call is TRBV28, the J call TRBJ2-1, with D tentatively TRBD2 (5 bases). V was clipped by 4 bases and J by 13 bases, with 17 bases between them. Per germline, CDR1 MDHEN and CDR2 SYDVKM. The CDR3 totals 13 residues. The CDR3 sequence is CASSSTAAVKQFF. The CDR3 DNA reads TGTGCCAGCAGTTCAACAGCGGCGGTGAAACAGTTCTTC. Supplemented by reference TRBV28 and TRBJ2-1, the full variable domain reads DVKVTQSSRYLVKRTGEKVFLECVQDMDHENMFWYRQDPGLGLRLIYFSYDVKMKEKGDIPEGYSVSREKKERFSLILESASTNQTSMYLCASSSTAAVKQFFGPGTRLTVL.

This chain links TRBV5-6 with TRBJ1-2, with a tentative D call TRBD1 (5 bases). Per germline, CDR1 SGHDT and CDR2 YYEEEE. Trimming removed 2 bases at V and 8 bases at J, with 16 bases between. The CDR3 has 14 amino acids. CDR3 in amino acids: CASSFDRAGGGYTF. The CDR3 DNA reads TGTGCCAGCAGCTTTGACCGCGCCGGGGGGGGCTACACCTTC.

CDR3 in amino acids: CASSLEGASTDTQYF. The CDR3 DNA is TGCGCCAGCAGCTTGGAAGGAGCGAGCACAGATACGCAGTATTTT. V gene TRBV5-1 combines with J gene TRBJ2-3; D unresolved. CDR3 length equals 15 residues. Trimming removed 0 bases at V and 0 bases at J, with 8 bases between. CDR1 is SGHRS and CDR2 is YFSETQ in the germline V gene. Full variable domain (rest looked up from reference TRBV5-1 and TRBJ2-3): KAGVTQTPRYLIKTRGQQVTLSCSPISGHRSVSWYQQTPGQGLQFLFEYFSETQRNKGNFPGRFSGRQFSNSRSEMNVSTLELGDSALYLCASSLEGASTDTQYFGPGTRLTVL.

This rearrangement joins TRBV19 to TRBJ1-1; D uncertain. The CDR3 is 13 amino acids. Trimming took off 6 bases at V and 5 bases at J, with 13 bases between the two ends. The germline V gene has CDR1 LNHDA and CDR2 SQIVND (reference sequence). CDR3 nucleotides: TGTGCCAGTAGCCAGCAGACGGGTACTGAAGCTTTCTTT. It encodes CASSQQTGTEAFF.

The chain links TRBV5-8 to TRBJ1-6; 11 bases align to TRBD1. Trimming at V came to 4 bases and at J to 6 bases, leaving 3 bases not matched to a gene. There are 15 residues in the CDR3. CDR1 SGHTS and CDR2 YDEGEE come from the germline V gene. The CDR3 bases are TGTGCCAGCAGCCCGGGGACAGGGGGTAATTCACCCCTCCACTTT. Protein product: CASSPGTGGNSPLHF.